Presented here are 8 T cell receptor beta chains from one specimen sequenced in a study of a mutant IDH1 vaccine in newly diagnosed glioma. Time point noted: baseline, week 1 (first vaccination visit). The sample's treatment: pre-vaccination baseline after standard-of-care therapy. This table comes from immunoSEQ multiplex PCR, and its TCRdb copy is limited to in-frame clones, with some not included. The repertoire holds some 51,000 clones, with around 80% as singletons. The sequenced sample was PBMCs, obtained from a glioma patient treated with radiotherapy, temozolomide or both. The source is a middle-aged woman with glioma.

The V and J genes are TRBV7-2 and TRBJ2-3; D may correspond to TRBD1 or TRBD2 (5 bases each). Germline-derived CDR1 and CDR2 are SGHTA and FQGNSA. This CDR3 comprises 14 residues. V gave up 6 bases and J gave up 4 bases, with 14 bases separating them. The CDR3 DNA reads TGTGCCAGCAGTTCTAGGGGAGAGGCAGATACGCAGTATTTT. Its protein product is CASSSRGEADTQYF.

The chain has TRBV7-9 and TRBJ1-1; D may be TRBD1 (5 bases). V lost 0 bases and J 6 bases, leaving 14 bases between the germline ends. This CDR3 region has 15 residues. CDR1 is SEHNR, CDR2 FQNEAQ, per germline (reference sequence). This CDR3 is CASSLASTEYAEAFF. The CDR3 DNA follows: TGTGCCAGCAGCTTAGCTTCGACAGAGTATGCTGAAGCTTTCTTT.

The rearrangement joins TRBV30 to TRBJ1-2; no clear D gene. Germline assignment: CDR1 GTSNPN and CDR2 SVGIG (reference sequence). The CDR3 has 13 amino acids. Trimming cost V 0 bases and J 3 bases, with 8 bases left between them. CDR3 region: CAWSVNQYYGYTF. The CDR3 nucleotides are TGTGCCTGGAGTGTAAATCAATACTATGGCTACACCTTC.

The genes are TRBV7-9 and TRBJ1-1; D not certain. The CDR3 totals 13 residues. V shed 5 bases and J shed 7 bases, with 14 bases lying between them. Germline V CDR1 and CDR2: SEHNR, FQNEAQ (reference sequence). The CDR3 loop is CASSPPSKNEAFF. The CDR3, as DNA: TGTGCCAGCAGCCCCCCCAGCAAGAATGAAGCTTTCTTT.

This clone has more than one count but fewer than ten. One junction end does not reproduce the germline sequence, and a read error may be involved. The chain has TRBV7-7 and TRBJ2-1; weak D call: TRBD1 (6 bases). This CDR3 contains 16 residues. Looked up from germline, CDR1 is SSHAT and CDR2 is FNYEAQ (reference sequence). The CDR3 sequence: CASSAFQGLDSNEQFF. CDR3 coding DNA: TGTGCTAGCAGCGCCTTTCAGGGGCTTGACAGCAATGAGCAGTTCTTC.

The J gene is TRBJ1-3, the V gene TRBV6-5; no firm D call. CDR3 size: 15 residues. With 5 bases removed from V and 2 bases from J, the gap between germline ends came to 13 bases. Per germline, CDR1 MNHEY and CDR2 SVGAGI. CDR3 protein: CASSPQSLAGNTIYF. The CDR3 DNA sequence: TGTGCCAGCAGTCCACAGAGTTTAGCTGGAAACACCATATATTTT.

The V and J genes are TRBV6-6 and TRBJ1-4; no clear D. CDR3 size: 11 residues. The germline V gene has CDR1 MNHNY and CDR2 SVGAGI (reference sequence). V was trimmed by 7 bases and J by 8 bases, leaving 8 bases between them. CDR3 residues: CASNLGEKLFF. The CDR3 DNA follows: TGTGCCAGCAACCTCGGGGAAAAACTGTTTTTT.

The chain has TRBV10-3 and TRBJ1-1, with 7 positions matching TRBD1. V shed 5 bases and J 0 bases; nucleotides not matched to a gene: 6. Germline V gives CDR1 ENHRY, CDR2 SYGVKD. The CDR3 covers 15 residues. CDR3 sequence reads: CAISPRTGMNTEAFF. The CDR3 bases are TGTGCCATCAGTCCCCGGACAGGCATGAACACTGAAGCTTTCTTT.